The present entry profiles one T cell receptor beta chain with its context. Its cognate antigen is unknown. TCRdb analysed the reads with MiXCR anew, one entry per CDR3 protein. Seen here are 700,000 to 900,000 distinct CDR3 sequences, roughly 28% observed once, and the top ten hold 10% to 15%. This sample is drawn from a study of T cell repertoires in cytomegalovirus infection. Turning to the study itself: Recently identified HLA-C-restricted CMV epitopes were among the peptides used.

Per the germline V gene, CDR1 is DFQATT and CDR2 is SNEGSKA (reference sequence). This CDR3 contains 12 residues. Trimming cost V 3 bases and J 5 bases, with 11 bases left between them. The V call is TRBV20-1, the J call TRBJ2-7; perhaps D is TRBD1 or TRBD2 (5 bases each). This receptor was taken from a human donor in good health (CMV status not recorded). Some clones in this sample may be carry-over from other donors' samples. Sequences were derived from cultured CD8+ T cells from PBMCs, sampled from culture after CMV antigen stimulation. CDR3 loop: CSARQGPHEQYF. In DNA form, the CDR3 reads TGCAGTGCTAGGCAGGGACCCCACGAGCAGTACTTC.